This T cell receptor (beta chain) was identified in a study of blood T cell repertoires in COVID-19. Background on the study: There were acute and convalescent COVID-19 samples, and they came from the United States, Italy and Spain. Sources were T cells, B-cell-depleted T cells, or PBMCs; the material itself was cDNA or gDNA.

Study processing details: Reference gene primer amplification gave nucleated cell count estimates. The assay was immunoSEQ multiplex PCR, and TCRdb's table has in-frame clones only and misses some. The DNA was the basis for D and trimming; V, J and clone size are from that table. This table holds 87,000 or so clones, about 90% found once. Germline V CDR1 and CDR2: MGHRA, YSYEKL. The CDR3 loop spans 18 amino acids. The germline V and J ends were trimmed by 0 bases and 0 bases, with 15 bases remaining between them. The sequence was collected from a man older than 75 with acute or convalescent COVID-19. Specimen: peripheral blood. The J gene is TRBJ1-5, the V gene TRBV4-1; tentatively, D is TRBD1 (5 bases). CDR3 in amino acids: CASSQDIQDTISNQPQHF. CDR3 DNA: TGCGCCAGCAGCCAAGATATCCAGGACACGATTAGCAATCAGCCCCAGCATTTT.